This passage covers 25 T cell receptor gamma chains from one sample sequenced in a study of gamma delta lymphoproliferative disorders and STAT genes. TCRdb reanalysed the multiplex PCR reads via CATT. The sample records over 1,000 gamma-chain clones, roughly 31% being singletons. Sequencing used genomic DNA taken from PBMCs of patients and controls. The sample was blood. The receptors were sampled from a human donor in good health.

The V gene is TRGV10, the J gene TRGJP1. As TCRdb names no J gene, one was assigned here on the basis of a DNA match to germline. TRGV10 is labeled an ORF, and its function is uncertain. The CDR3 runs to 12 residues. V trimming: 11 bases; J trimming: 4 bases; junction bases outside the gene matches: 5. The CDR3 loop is CAADLTGWFKIF. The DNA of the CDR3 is TGTGCTGCGGATCTCACTGGTTGGTTCAAGATATTT.

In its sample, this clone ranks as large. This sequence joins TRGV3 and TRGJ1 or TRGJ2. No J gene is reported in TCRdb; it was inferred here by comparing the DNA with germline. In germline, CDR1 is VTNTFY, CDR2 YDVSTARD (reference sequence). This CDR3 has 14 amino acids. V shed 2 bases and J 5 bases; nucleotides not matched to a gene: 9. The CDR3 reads CATWDMRGNYKKLF. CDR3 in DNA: TGTGCCACCTGGGACATGAGGGGGAATTATAAGAAACTCTTT.

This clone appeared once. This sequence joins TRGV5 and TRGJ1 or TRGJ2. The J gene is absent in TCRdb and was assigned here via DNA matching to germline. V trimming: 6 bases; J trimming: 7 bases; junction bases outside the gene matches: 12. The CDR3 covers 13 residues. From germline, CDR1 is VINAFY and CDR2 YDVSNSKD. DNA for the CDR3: TGTGCCACCTGGACAGGCGCGGGGTATAAGAAACTCTTT. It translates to CATWTGAGYKKLF.

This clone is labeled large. The CDR3 loop is CATWDRRKGYKKLF. The DNA of the CDR3 is TGTGCCACCTGGGACAGGCGAAAGGGCTATAAGAAACTCTTT. The V call is TRGV3, the J call TRGJ1 or TRGJ2. TCRdb does not report a J gene; here it was assigned by matching the DNA to germline references. The J segment lost 7 bases and the V segment lost 0 bases, leaving 9 bases of the junction unmatched. Looked up from germline, CDR1 is VTNTFY and CDR2 is YDVSTARD (reference sequence). This CDR3 has 14 residues.

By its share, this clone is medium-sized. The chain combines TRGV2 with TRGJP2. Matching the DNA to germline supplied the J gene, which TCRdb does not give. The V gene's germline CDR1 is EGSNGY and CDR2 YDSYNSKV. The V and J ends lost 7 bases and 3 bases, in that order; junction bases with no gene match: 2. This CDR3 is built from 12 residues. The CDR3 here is CATCGSDWIKTF. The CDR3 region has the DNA TGTGCCACCTGTGGTAGTGATTGGATCAAGACGTTT.

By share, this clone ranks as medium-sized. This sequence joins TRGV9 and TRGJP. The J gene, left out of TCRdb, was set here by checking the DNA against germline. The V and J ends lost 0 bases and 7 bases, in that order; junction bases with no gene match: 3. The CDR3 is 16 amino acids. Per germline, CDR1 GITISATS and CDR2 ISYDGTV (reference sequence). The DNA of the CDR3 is TGTGCCTTGTGGGAGGTGCGGGAGTTGGGCAAAAAAATCAAGGTATTT. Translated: CALWEVRELGKKIKVF.

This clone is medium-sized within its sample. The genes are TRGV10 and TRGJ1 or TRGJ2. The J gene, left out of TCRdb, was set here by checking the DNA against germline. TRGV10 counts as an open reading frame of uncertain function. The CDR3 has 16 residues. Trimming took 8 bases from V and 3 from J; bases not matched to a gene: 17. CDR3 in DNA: TGTGCTGCGTGGGATTCCGCAGGCCCCCCTTATTATAAGAAACTCTTT. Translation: CAAWDSAGPPYYKKLF.

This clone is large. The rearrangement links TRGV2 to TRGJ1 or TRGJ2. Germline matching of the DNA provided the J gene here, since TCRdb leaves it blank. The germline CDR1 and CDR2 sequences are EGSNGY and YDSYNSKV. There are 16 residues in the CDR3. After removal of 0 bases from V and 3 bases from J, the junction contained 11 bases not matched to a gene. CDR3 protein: CATWDGPFSLYYKKLF. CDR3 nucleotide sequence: TGTGCCACCTGGGACGGGCCATTTTCCCTTTATTATAAGAAACTCTTT.

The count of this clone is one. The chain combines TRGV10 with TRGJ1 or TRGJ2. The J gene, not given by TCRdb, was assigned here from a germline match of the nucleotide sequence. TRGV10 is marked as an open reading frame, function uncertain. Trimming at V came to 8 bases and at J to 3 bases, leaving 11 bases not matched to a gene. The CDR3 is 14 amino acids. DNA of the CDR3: TGTGCTGCGTGGGATTTCCCTTTTTATTATAAGAAACTCTTT. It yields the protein CAAWDFPFYYKKLF.

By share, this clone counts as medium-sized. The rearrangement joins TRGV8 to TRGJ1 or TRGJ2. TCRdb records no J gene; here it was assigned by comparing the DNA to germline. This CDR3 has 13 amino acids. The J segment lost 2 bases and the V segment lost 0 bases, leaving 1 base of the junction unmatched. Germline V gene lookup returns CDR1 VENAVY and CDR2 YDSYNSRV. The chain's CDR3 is CATWDRDYYKKLF. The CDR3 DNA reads TGTGCCACCTGGGATAGGGATTATTATAAGAAACTCTTT.

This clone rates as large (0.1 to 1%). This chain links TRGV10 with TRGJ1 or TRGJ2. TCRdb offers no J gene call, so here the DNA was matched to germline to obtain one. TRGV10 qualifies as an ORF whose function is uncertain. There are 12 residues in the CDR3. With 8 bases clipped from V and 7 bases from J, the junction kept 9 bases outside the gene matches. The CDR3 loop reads CAAWDLPYKKLF. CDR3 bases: TGTGCTGCGTGGGACCTTCCATATAAGAAACTCTTT.

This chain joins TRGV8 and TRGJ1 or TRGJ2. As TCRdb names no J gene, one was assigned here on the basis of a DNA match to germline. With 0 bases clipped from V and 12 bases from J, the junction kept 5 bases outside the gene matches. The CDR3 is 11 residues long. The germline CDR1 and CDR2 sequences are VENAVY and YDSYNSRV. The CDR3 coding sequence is TGTGCCACCTGGGATAGGCCGAGGAAACTCTTT. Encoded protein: CATWDRPRKLF.

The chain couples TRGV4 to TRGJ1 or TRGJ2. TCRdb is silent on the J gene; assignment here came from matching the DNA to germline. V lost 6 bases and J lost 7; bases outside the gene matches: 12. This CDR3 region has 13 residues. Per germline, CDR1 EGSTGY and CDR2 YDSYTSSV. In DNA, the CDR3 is TGTGCCACCTGGTTATTCCTTTGCTATAAGAAACTCTTT. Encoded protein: CATWLFLCYKKLF.

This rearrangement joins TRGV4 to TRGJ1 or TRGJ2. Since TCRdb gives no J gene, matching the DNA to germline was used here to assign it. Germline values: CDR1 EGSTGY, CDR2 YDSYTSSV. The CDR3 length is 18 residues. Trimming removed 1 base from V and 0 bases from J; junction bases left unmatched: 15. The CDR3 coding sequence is TGTGCCACCTGGGATGGTCAAACCCCGCATTCGAATTATTATAAGAAACTCTTT. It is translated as CATWDGQTPHSNYYKKLF.

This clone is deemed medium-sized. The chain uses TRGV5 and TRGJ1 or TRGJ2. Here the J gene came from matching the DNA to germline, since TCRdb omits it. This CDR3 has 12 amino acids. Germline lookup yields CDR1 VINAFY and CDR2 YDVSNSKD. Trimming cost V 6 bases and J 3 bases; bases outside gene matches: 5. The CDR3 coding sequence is TGTGCCACCTGGCTTCTTTATTATAAGAAACTCTTT. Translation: CATWLLYYKKLF.

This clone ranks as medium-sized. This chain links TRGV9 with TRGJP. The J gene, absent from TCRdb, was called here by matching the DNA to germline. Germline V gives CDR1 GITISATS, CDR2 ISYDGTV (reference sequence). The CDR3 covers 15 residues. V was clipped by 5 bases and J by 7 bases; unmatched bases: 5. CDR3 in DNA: TGTGCCTTGTGGGGAACCGAGTTGGGCAAAAAAATCAAGGTATTT. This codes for CALWGTELGKKIKVF.

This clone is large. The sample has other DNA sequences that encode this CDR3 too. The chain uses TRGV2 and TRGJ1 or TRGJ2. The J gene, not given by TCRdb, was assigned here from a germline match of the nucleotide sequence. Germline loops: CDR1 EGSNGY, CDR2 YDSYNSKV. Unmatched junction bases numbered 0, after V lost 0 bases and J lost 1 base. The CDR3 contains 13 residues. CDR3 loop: CATWDGNYYKKLF. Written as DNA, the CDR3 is TGTGCCACCTGGGACGGGAATTATTATAAGAAACTCTTT.

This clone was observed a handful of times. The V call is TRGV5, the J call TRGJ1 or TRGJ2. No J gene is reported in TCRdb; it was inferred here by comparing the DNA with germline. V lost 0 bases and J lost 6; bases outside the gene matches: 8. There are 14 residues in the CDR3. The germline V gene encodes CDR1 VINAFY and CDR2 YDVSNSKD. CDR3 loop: CATWDRPVCYKKLF. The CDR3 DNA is TGTGCCACCTGGGACAGGCCGGTTTGTTATAAGAAACTCTTT.

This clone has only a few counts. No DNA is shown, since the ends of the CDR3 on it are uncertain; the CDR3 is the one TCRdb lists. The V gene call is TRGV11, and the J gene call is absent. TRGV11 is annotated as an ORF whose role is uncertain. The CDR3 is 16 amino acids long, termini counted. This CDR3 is CTTVPAGLGDYYKKLF.

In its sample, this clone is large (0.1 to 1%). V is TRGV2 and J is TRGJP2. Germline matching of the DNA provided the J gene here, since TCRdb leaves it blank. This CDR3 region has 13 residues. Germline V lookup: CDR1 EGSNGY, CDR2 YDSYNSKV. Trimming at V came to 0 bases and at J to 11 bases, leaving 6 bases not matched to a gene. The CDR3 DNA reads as TGTGCCACCTGGGACGGGCGAGAATGGATCAAGACGTTT. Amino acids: CATWDGREWIKTF.

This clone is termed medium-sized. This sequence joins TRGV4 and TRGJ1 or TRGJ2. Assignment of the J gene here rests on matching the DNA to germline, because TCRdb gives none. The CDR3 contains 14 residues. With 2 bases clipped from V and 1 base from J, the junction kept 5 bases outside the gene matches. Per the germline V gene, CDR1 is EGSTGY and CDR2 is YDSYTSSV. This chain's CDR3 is CATWDVLNYYKKLF. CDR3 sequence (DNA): TGTGCCACCTGGGATGTTCTTAATTATTATAAGAAACTCTTT.

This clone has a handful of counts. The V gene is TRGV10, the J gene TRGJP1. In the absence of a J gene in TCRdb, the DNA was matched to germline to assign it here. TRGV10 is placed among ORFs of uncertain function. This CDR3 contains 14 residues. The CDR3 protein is CAPSSSTTGWFKIF. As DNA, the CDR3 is TGTGCCCCTTCCTCCTCCACCACTGGTTGGTTCAAGATATTT.

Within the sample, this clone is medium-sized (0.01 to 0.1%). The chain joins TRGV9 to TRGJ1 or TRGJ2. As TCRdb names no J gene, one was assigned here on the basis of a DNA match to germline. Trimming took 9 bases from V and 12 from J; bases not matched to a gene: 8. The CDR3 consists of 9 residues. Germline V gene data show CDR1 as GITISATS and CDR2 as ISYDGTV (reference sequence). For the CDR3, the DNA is TGTGCCTTGCCCGAAGGGAAACTCTTT. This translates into CALPEGKLF.

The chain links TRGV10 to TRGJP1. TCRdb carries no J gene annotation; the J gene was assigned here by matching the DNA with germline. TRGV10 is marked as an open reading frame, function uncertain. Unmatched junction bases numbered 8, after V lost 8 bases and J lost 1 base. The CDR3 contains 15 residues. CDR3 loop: CAAWDYFTTGWFKIF. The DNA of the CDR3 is TGTGCTGCGTGGGATTATTTTACCACTGGTTGGTTCAAGATATTT.

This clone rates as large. The CDR3 bases are TGTGCCACCTGGGACAGGCCCCGCAATAAGAAACTCTTT. It is translated as CATWDRPRNKKLF. The chain employs TRGV3 and TRGJ1 or TRGJ2. TCRdb does not report a J gene; here it was assigned by matching the DNA to germline references. The CDR3 runs to 13 residues. Losses at the gene ends were 0 bases for V and 8 bases for J; bases not matched to a gene: 7. Germline V lookup: CDR1 VTNTFY, CDR2 YDVSTARD (reference sequence).